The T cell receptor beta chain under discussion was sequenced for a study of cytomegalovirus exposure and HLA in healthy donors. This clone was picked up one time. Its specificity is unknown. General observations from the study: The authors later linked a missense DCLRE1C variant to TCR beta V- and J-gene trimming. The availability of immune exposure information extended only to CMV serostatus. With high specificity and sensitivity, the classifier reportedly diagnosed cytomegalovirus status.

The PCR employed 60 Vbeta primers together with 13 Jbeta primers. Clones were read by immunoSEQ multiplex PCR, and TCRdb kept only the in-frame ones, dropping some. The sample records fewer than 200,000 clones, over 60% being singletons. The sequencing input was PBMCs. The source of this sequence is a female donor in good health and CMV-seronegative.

In nucleotides, the CDR3 is TGTGCCAGCAGCCCTTTGATCGGGAGTACTTACAATGAGCAGTTCTTC. Its translation is CASSPLIGSTYNEQFF. The rearrangement uses TRBV7-9 and TRBJ2-1, with D maybe TRBD2 (6 bases). CDR3 length: 16 amino acids. Trimming shortened V by 5 bases and J by 4 bases, and 18 bases separated the two germline ends. Germline V gene sequence: CDR1 SEHNR, CDR2 FQNEAQ (reference sequence). The variable domain in full, with the rest retrieved from reference TRBV7-9 and TRBJ2-1, is DTGVSQNPRHKITKRGQNVTFRCDPISEHNRLYWYRQTLGQGPEFLTYFQNEAQLEKSRLLSDRFSAERPKGSFSTLEIQRTEQGDSAMYLCASSPLIGSTYNEQFFGPGTRLTVL.